A single sample is the source of the 27 T cell receptor beta chains below, sequenced in a study of shared clonotypes between healthy human individuals (TCRdb year 2020). The library was prepared using the immunoSEQ multiplex PCR assay. TCRdb holds this immuneACCESS table with in-frame rearrangements only. Some clones are missing; in checked studies, unresolved V genes explain under half, and the rest has no known cause. The sample table shows some 740,000 clones, and 80% to 95% are seen once. The ten largest clones take up 24% of the sample. CD8 naive samples were CD45RO-negative cells positively selected for CCR7, giving a CD45RA+CCR7+ population that excluded TemRA cells. The sequenced material came from naive CD8+ T cells sorted from blood. The cell subset or site label, read with the paper, signifies: CD45RA+CCR7+. All receptors come from a man aged 25-45 years in good health.

The gene calls are TRBV7-2 and TRBJ1-4, with TRBD1 matching over 7 bases. Unmatched junction bases numbered 12, after V lost 1 base and J lost 13 bases. The CDR3 is made up of 15 amino acids. Germline V gene data show CDR1 as SGHTA and CDR2 as FQGNSA. The chain's CDR3 is CASSLEPGGVDALFF. The DNA for the CDR3 is TGTGCCAGCAGCTTAGAACCAGGGGGGGTTGATGCACTGTTTTTT.

The chain is built from TRBV7-9 and TRBJ1-2; no clear D. V was clipped by 5 bases and J by 3 bases, with 19 bases between them. The CDR3 has 16 amino acids. Germline V CDR1 and CDR2: SEHNR, FQNEAQ (reference sequence). The CDR3 DNA sequence: TGTGCCAGCAGCGAGCTGACGAGCGAAGACTACTATGGCTACACCTTC. Translating it yields CASSELTSEDYYGYTF.

V and J are TRBV10-1 and TRBJ1-2, with 8 bases matching TRBD1. J was trimmed by 8 bases and V by 5 bases; bases with no gene match: 10. This CDR3 region has 14 residues. The germline gives CDR1 WNHNN, CDR2 SYGVQD (reference sequence). The CDR3 here is CASSPSTGGDGYTF. CDR3 DNA sequence: TGCGCCAGCAGTCCCTCCACAGGGGGTGACGGCTACACCTTC.

The gene calls are TRBV11-3 and TRBJ2-7, with D uncertain. This CDR3 has 12 residues. CDR1 and CDR2 (germline): SGHNT, YENEEA. Deletions cut 3 bases from V and 6 bases from J, with 9 bases between. CDR3 protein: CASSLPGGEQYF. The DNA for the CDR3 is TGTGCCAGCAGCTTGCCAGGCGGCGAGCAGTACTTC.

This chain links TRBV30 with TRBJ2-7; maybe TRBD1 (5 bases). The CDR3 spans 15 residues. The germline V gene has CDR1 GTSNPN and CDR2 SVGIG (reference sequence). V was shortened by 1 base and J by 0 bases, with 13 bases between the two germline ends. The CDR3 loop reads CAWSGKTGSSYEQYF. As DNA, the CDR3 is TGTGCCTGGAGTGGCAAAACAGGCAGCTCCTACGAGCAGTACTTC.

This clone appeared a single time. The V and J genes are TRBV2 and TRBJ2-1; D is possibly TRBD2 (5 bases). The CDR3 length is 12 residues. Trimming removed 10 bases from V and 3 bases from J, with 10 bases in between. In germline, CDR1 is SNHLY, CDR2 FYNNEI. The CDR3 sequence: CATRGNYNEQFF. CDR3 bases: TGTGCCACCAGAGGGAACTACAATGAGCAGTTCTTC.

The chain is built from TRBV2 and TRBJ2-7; TRBD1 is a possible D gene (6 bases). CDR1 is SNHLY, CDR2 FYNNEI, per germline. This CDR3 is built from 16 residues. Trimming removed 6 bases from V and 1 base from J, with 19 bases in between. CDR3 loop: CASSGTRFSLSYEQYF. The CDR3 region has the DNA TGTGCCAGCAGCGGGACACGCTTCAGTTTATCCTACGAGCAGTACTTC.

The rearrangement joins TRBV15 to TRBJ2-1, with TRBD2 matching 12 bases. V dropped 3 bases and J dropped 8; count of bases not matched to a gene: 5. CDR1 and CDR2 (germline): LNHNV, YYDKDF (reference sequence). The CDR3 extends over 15 amino acids. CDR3 sequence reads: CATSRLAGGLDEQFF. As DNA, the CDR3 is TGTGCCACCAGCAGGCTAGCGGGAGGGCTCGATGAGCAGTTCTTC.

Note on this clone: The identical CDR3 is also encoded by other nucleotide sequences in the sample. The V gene is TRBV5-1, the J gene TRBJ2-3, with D tentatively TRBD2 (6 bases). Germline V CDR1 and CDR2: SGHRS, YFSETQ. This CDR3 region has 15 residues. The germline V and J ends were trimmed by 0 bases and 0 bases, with 8 bases remaining between them. CDR3 coding DNA: TGCGCCAGCAGCTTGGGGACTACCAGCACAGATACGCAGTATTTT. It codes for CASSLGTTSTDTQYF. Full variable domain (rest looked up from reference TRBV5-1 and TRBJ2-3): KAGVTQTPRYLIKTRGQQVTLSCSPISGHRSVSWYQQTPGQGLQFLFEYFSETQRNKGNFPGRFSGRQFSNSRSEMNVSTLELGDSALYLCASSLGTTSTDTQYFGPGTRLTVL.

V is TRBV6-5 and J is TRBJ1-2; D may be TRBD1 (5 bases). This CDR3 contains 13 residues. From germline, CDR1 is MNHEY and CDR2 SVGAGI. Deletions cut 8 bases from V and 6 bases from J, with 16 bases between. DNA for the CDR3: TGTGCCAGCCGATCCCAGGGATCCCATGGCTACACCTTC. Translating it yields CASRSQGSHGYTF.

This clone was found once. The V and J genes are TRBV7-9 and TRBJ2-7; D is perhaps TRBD1 (5 bases). CDR3 length: 17 residues. V shed 2 bases and J shed 3 bases, with 20 bases lying between them. The germline V gene has CDR1 SEHNR and CDR2 FQNEAQ (reference sequence). This CDR3 is CASSLRMGQTINYEQYF. The CDR3 coding sequence is TGTGCCAGCAGCTTAAGAATGGGGCAGACGATCAACTACGAGCAGTACTTC.

The chain recombines TRBV9 with TRBJ2-5; TRBD2 matches 10 bases. This CDR3 is built from 16 residues. Per germline, CDR1 SGDLS and CDR2 YYNGEE. V gave up 4 bases and J gave up 4 bases; unmatched junction bases: 10. CDR3 DNA: TGTGCCAGCAGCTCGCGAGCGGGAGGGCCGGTAGAGACCCAGTACTTC. This sequence encodes CASSSRAGGPVETQYF.

This clone was counted a single time. CDR3 protein: CASSQAWVGANVLTF. The CDR3 region has the DNA TGCGCCAGCAGTCAGGCCTGGGTAGGGGCCAACGTCCTGACTTTC. This chain links TRBV10-2 with TRBJ2-6; D uncertain. V gave up 5 bases and J gave up 4 bases, with 12 bases separating them. Germline V lookup: CDR1 WSHSY, CDR2 SAAADI. The length of the CDR3 is 15 residues.

The V and J genes are TRBV4-1 and TRBJ1-1, with TRBD1 identical over 7 bases. The trim removed 4 bases at V and 1 base at J, leaving 6 bases unmatched. CDR1 MGHRA and CDR2 YSYEKL come from the germline V gene. The CDR3 spans 15 residues. This CDR3 is CASSPLGQRNTEAFF. DNA for the CDR3: TGCGCCAGCAGCCCCTTGGGACAGAGGAACACTGAAGCTTTCTTT.

For the CDR3, the DNA is TGTGCCAGCAGCTTAGGGTATAATGAAAAACTGTTTTTT. Its translation: CASSLGYNEKLFF. This rearrangement joins TRBV13 to TRBJ1-4; no firm D call. Between the trimmed V and J ends, which lost 0 bases and 4 bases, there was a span of 3 bases. Germline CDR1 and CDR2: PRHDT and FYEKMQ (reference sequence). The CDR3 extends over 13 amino acids.

The V gene is TRBV30, the J gene TRBJ2-5, with D possibly TRBD2 on 6 matching bases. CDR3 length equals 14 residues. Germline loops: CDR1 GTSNPN, CDR2 SVGIG (reference sequence). V was shortened by 4 bases and J by 4 bases, with 16 bases between the two germline ends. The CDR3 DNA reads TGTGCCTGGATTCCCTCGACTAGTGTAGAGACCCAGTACTTC. Translated: CAWIPSTSVETQYF.

V usage is TRBV11-2 and J usage is TRBJ2-7; TRBD2 aligns across 14 bases. The V gene end was trimmed by 3 bases and the J gene end by 3 bases; junction bases not matched to a gene: 4. CDR1 SGHAT and CDR2 FQNNGV come from the germline V gene. The CDR3 totals 16 residues. CDR3: CASSLGTSGSYYEQYF. The CDR3 DNA follows: TGTGCCAGCAGCTTGGGGACTAGCGGGAGTTACTACGAGCAGTACTTC.

The chain joins TRBV16 to TRBJ2-1; possibly TRBD1 or TRBD2 for D (7 bases each). From germline, CDR1 is KGHSY and CDR2 FQNENV. The CDR3 has 19 residues. The germline V and J ends were trimmed by 2 bases and 0 bases, with 20 bases remaining between them. The CDR3 DNA reads as TGTGCCAGCAGCCAACTGCAGGGGGGTCGGACTAGCTCCTACAATGAGCAGTTCTTC. Translating it yields CASSQLQGGRTSSYNEQFF.

V usage is TRBV10-2 and J usage is TRBJ2-4, with 11 positions matching TRBD2. The V segment lost 4 bases and the J segment 0 bases; nucleotides outside the gene matches: 2. The CDR3 contains 16 residues. Germline CDR1 is WSHSY and CDR2 is SAAADI. CDR3: CASSALAGEAKNIQYF. In DNA, the CDR3 is TGCGCCAGCAGTGCACTAGCGGGAGAAGCCAAAAACATTCAGTACTTC.

J is TRBJ2-2 and V is TRBV6-1, with a possible D match to TRBD2 (6 bases). V gave up 3 bases and J gave up 1 base, with 12 bases separating them. The germline gives CDR1 MNHNS, CDR2 SASEGT. This CDR3 has 16 residues. The CDR3 loop reads CASSDPWRENTGELFF. The CDR3 nucleotides are TGTGCCAGCAGTGATCCGTGGCGGGAGAACACCGGGGAGCTGTTTTTT.

The genes are TRBV11-2 and TRBJ2-5; the D gene is possibly TRBD1 (6 bases). V was trimmed by 7 bases and J by 5 bases, leaving 14 bases between them. This CDR3 has 13 amino acids. The V gene's germline CDR1 is SGHAT and CDR2 FQNNGV. The CDR3 DNA sequence: TGTGCCAGCACCCATCAGGGGTGGGAGACCCAGTACTTC. Its protein product is CASTHQGWETQYF.

The chain couples TRBV29-1 to TRBJ1-2, with unresolved D. Germline-derived CDR1 and CDR2 are SQVTM and ANQGSEA. Deletions cut 3 bases from V and 5 bases from J, with 25 bases between. The length of the CDR3 is 17 residues. The CDR3 reads CSVDRLGRTGDRYGYTF. CDR3 nucleotide sequence: TGCAGCGTTGACCGTTTGGGAAGGACGGGAGATAGGTATGGCTACACCTTC.

J is TRBJ2-1 and V is TRBV15, with D perhaps matching TRBD1 (6 bases). Germline V gene lookup returns CDR1 LNHNV and CDR2 YYDKDF (reference sequence). The CDR3 runs to 14 residues. Trimming took 4 bases from V and 7 from J, leaving 14 bases between them. This CDR3 reads CATSTRDQGNEQFF. In DNA, the CDR3 is TGTGCCACCAGCACCAGGGACCAGGGGAATGAGCAGTTCTTC. Drawing the rest from reference TRBV15 and TRBJ2-1, the complete variable domain is DAMVIQNPRYQVTQFGKPVTLSCSQTLNHNVMYWYQQKSSQAPKLLFHYYDKDFNNEADTPDNFQSRRPNTSFCFLDIRSPGLGDTAMYLCATSTRDQGNEQFFGPGTRLTVL.

The J gene is TRBJ1-1, the V gene TRBV7-9; TRBD1 might be the D (5 bases). Per germline, CDR1 SEHNR and CDR2 FQNEAQ (reference sequence). V shed 2 bases and J shed 4 bases, with 14 bases lying between them. CDR3 length: 15 residues. The CDR3 loop reads CASSLLPGRATEAFF. The CDR3 DNA reads as TGTGCCAGCAGCTTATTACCAGGGAGGGCCACTGAAGCTTTCTTT.

V gene TRBV19 combines with J gene TRBJ2-7; D ambiguous. This CDR3 contains 14 residues. Germline V gene lookup returns CDR1 LNHDA and CDR2 SQIVND (reference sequence). Deletions cut 0 bases from V and 5 bases from J, with 11 bases between. The CDR3 spells CASSIESFVNEQYF. The CDR3 DNA is TGTGCCAGTAGTATAGAGAGTTTTGTGAACGAGCAGTACTTC.

V and J are TRBV14 and TRBJ2-1; D possibly corresponds to TRBD2 (5 bases). The ends were cut back, 1 base at V and 8 bases at J, with 18 bases in the middle. This CDR3 comprises 16 residues. Germline CDR1 and CDR2: SGHDN and FVKESK. The CDR3 protein is CASSQAGSYRQYEQFF. For the CDR3, the DNA is TGTGCCAGCAGCCAAGCGGGGAGTTACAGACAATATGAGCAGTTCTTC.

Comment on this clone: It is unclear where the CDR3 begins or ends on the DNA, so no DNA is shown, and the CDR3 is as TCRdb lists it. The V call is TRBV4-1, the J call TRBJ2-7; the D call TRBD1 from the table was never checked on the DNA. Germline assignment: CDR1 MGHRA and CDR2 YSYEKL. Ends included, the CDR3 has 13 residues. CDR3: CASSQDFGTGTHF.